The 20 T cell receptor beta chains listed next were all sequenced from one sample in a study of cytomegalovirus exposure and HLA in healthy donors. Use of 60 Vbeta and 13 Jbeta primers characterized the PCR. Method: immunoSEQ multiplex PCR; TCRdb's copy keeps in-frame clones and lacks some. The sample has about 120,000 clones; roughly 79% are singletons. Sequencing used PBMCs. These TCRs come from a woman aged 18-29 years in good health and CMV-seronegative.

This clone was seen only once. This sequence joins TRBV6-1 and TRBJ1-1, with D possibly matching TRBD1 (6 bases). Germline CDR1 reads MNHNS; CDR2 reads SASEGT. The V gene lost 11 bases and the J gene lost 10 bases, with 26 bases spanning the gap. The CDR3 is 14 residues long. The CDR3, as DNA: TGTGCCGTCGGGACAAAAAGACCTGATCCCGGAGCTTTCTTT. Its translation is CAVGTKRPDPGAFF.

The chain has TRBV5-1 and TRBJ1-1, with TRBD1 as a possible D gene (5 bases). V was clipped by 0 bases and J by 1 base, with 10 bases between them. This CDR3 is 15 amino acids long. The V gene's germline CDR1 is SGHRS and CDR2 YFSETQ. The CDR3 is CASSLAGGRNTEAFF. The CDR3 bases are TGCGCCAGCAGCTTGGCGGGGGGAAGGAACACTGAAGCTTTCTTT.

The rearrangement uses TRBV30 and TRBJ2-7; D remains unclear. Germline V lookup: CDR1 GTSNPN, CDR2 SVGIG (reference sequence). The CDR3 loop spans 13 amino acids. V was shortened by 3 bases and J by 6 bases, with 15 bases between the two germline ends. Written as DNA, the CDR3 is TGTGCCTGGAGAGGATGGGCTTTCGGCGAGCAGTACTTC. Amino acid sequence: CAWRGWAFGEQYF.

CDR3 region: CASSGGGQGTNYGYTF. CDR3 bases: TGTGCCAGCAGTGGGGGTGGACAGGGGACCAACTATGGCTACACCTTC. The chain combines TRBV2 with TRBJ1-2; TRBD1 aligns across 9 bases. CDR1 is SNHLY, CDR2 FYNNEI, per germline. The junction had 8 bases not matched to a gene; V was cut back by 4 bases and J by 2 bases. The CDR3 covers 16 residues.

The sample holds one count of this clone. The DNA for the CDR3 is TGTGCCAGCAAAAAGGGGGCGCAAAATGAAGCTTTCTTT. Amino acids: CASKKGAQNEAFF. This rearrangement joins TRBV4-2 to TRBJ1-1, with 7 nucleotides matching TRBD1. V lost 7 bases, J lost 7 bases, and 9 bases stayed unmatched. The CDR3 contains 13 residues. The germline V gene has CDR1 LGHNA and CDR2 YNFKEQ.

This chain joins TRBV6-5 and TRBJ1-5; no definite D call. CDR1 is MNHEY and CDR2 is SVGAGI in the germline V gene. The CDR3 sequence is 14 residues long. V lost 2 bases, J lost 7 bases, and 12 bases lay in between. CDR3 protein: CASSYGGAGQPQHF. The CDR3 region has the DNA TGTGCCAGCAGTTACGGAGGAGCGGGCCAGCCCCAGCATTTT.

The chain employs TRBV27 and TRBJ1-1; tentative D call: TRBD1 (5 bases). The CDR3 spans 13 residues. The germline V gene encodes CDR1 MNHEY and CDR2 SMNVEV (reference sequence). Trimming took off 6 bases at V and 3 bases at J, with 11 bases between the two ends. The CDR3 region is CASSYGRDTEAFF. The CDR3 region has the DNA TGTGCCAGCAGCTATGGCAGGGACACTGAAGCTTTCTTT.

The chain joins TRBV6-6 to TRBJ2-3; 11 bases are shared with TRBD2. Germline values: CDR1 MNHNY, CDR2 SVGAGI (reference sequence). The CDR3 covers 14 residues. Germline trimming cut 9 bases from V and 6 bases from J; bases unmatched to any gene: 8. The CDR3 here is CASQASGGRDTQYF. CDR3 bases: TGTGCCAGTCAGGCTAGCGGGGGGCGTGATACGCAGTATTTT.

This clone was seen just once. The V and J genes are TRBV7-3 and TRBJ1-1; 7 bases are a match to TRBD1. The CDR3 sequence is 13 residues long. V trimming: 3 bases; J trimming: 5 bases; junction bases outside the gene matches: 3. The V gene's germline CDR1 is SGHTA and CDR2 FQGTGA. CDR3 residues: CASSLTGRTEAFF. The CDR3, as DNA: TGTGCCAGCAGCTTGACAGGGCGGACTGAAGCTTTCTTT.

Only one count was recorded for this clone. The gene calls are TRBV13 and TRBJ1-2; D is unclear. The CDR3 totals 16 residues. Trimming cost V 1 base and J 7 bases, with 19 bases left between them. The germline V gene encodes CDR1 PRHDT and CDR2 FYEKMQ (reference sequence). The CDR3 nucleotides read TGTGCCAGCAGCTTAGATGAGGGAACCGCTTGGCCTGGCTACACCTTC. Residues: CASSLDEGTAWPGYTF.

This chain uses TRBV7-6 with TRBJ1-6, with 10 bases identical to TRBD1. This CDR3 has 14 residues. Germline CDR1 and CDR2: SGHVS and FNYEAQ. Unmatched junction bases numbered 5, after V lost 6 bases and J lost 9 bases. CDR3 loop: CASRSGQGVSPLHF. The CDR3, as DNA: TGTGCCAGCAGATCTGGACAGGGGGTTTCACCCCTCCACTTT.

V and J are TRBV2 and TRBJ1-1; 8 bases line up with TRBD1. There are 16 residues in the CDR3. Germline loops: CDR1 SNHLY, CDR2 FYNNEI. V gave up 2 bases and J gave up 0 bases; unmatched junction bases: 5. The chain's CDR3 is CASSETRTGMNTEAFF. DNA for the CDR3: TGTGCCAGCAGTGAAACCCGGACAGGGATGAACACTGAAGCTTTCTTT.

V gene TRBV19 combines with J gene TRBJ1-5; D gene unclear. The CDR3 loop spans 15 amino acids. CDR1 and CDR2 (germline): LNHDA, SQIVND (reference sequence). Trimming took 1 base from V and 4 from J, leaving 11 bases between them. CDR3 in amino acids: CASSIGRSENQPQHF. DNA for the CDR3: TGTGCCAGTAGTATAGGACGGAGTGAGAATCAGCCCCAGCATTTT.

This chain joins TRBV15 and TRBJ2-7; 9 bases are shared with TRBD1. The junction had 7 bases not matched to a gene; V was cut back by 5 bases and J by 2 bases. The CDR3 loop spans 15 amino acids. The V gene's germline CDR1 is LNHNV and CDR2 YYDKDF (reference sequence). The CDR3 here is CATSVGTGQPYEQYF. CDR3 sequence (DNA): TGTGCCACCAGCGTAGGGACAGGGCAACCCTACGAGCAGTACTTC.

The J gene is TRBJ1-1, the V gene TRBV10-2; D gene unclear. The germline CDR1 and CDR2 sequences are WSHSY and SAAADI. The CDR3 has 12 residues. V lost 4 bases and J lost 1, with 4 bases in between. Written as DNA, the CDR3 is TGCGCCAGCAGTGGAGGGAACACTGAAGCTTTCTTT. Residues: CASSGGNTEAFF.

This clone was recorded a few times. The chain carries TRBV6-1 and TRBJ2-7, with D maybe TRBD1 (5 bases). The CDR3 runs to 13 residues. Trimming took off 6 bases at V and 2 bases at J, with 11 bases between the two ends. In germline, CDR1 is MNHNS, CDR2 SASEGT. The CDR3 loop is CASSIRVTYEQYF. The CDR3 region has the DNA TGTGCCAGCAGCATCAGGGTTACCTACGAGCAGTACTTC.

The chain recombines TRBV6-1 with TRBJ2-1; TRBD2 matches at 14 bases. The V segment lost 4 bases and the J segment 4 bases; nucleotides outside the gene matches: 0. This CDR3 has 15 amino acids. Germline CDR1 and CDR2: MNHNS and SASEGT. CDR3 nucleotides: TGTGCCAGCAGTGGGACTAGCGGGGGGTACAATGAGCAGTTCTTC. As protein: CASSGTSGGYNEQFF.

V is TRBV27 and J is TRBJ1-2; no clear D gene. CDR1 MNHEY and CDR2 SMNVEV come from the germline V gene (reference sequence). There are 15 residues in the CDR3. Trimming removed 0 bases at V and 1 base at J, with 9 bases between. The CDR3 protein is CASSLSPGFNYGYTF. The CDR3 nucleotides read TGTGCCAGCAGTTTATCCCCAGGCTTTAACTATGGCTACACCTTC.

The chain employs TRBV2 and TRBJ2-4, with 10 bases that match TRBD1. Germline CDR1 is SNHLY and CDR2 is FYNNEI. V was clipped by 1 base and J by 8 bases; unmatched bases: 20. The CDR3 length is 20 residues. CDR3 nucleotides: TGTGCCAGCAGTGAAGTGGACAGGGGGGGCCTGTCCTCAAAAGTAGACATTCAGTACTTC. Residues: CASSEVDRGGLSSKVDIQYF.

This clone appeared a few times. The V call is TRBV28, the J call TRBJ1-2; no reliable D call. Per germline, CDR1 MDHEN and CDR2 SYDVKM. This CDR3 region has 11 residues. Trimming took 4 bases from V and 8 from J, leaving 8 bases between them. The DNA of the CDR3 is TGTGCCAGCAGTTACAGTGGGGGCTACACCTTC. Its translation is CASSYSGGYTF.